Below, 20 T cell receptor beta chains from the same sample are listed, as sequenced in a study of cytomegalovirus exposure and HLA in healthy donors. The PCR made use of 60 Vbeta and 13 Jbeta primers. Produced via immunoSEQ multiplex PCR; TCRdb's table is partial and in-frame only. The sample lists 130,000 or so clones, around 67% occurring once. Sequenced input: PBMCs. All receptors derive from a man between 18 and 35 years old in good health and CMV-seropositive.

This clone showed up just once. The chain employs TRBV5-1 and TRBJ2-5, with 12 nucleotides matching TRBD2. This CDR3 has 17 residues. The germline V gene has CDR1 SGHRS and CDR2 YFSETQ. V lost 2 bases to trimming and J lost 0 bases; unmatched junction nucleotides: 5. The CDR3 DNA reads TGCGCCAGCAGCTTTCATCGGACTAGCGGGGACCAAGAGACCCAGTACTTC. Its protein product is CASSFHRTSGDQETQYF.

The gene calls are TRBV5-8 and TRBJ1-1, with 8 nucleotides matching TRBD1. Losses at the gene ends were 4 bases for V and 1 base for J; bases not matched to a gene: 6. Looked up from germline, CDR1 is SGHTS and CDR2 is YDEGEE. The CDR3 has 15 amino acids. The CDR3 protein is CASSTPGTGNTEAFF. The CDR3 bases are TGTGCCAGCAGCACACCCGGGACAGGGAACACTGAAGCTTTCTTT.

This clone came up once. The J gene is TRBJ1-6, the V gene TRBV9; D uncertain. CDR3 length: 14 residues. Trimming left V 3 bases short and J 1 base short, with 5 bases between. Germline CDR1 SGDLS, CDR2 YYNGEE. CDR3 nucleotides: TGTGCCAGCAGCGAGACTTCCTATAATTCACCCCTCCACTTT. It yields the protein CASSETSYNSPLHF.

The CDR3 is CASAQHYEQYF. Here the CDR3 DNA reads TGTGCCAGCGCACAACACTACGAGCAGTACTTC. The rearrangement links TRBV28 to TRBJ2-7, with no clear D. This CDR3 contains 11 residues. V lost 8 bases to trimming and J lost 3 bases, with 8 bases between them. Germline V gene lookup returns CDR1 MDHEN and CDR2 SYDVKM.

This clone was observed once. This CDR3 reads CASSQEGASGYTQYF. In nucleotides, the CDR3 is TGTGCCAGCAGCCAAGAAGGTGCTAGCGGTTATACGCAGTATTTT. V is TRBV4-2 and J is TRBJ2-3; 7 bases map to TRBD2. The V gene's germline CDR1 is LGHNA and CDR2 YNFKEQ. This CDR3 is 15 amino acids long. The junction had 7 bases not matched to a gene; V was cut back by 0 bases and J by 7 bases.

The V call is TRBV15, the J call TRBJ2-1, with 14 bases lining up with TRBD2. CDR3 length: 15 amino acids. Germline CDR1 LNHNV, CDR2 YYDKDF (reference sequence). V lost 4 bases and J lost 8; bases outside the gene matches: 4. Here the CDR3 DNA reads TGTGCCACCAGCATTGGGACTAGCGGGAGTGATGAGCAGTTCTTC. Encoded protein: CATSIGTSGSDEQFF.

The chain carries TRBV29-1 and TRBJ2-7, with TRBD1 matching over 9 bases. Per germline, CDR1 SQVTM and CDR2 ANQGSEA. With V trimmed by 7 bases and J by 3 bases, 10 bases remained unmatched. The CDR3 totals 14 residues. The CDR3 DNA reads TGCAGCGCAGGTGGCGGGACAGGGAACTACGAGCAGTACTTC. It yields the protein CSAGGGTGNYEQYF.

The rearrangement links TRBV11-2 to TRBJ2-7; no clear D gene. The V gene's germline CDR1 is SGHAT and CDR2 FQNNGV. The CDR3 runs to 12 residues. Trimming removed 3 bases at V and 4 bases at J, with 7 bases between. The CDR3 sequence is CASSFGVYEQYF. DNA of the CDR3: TGTGCCAGCAGCTTCGGAGTTTACGAGCAGTACTTC.

This chain links TRBV27 with TRBJ1-1; perhaps TRBD1 as D (6 bases). Germline CDR1 MNHEY, CDR2 SMNVEV (reference sequence). V was pared by 7 bases and J by 0 bases, with 30 bases between. CDR3 length equals 20 residues. CDR3 protein: CASTLSERDTKLLMNTEAFF. CDR3 DNA sequence: TGTGCCAGCACCTTAAGTGAACGGGACACGAAGCTCCTCATGAACACTGAAGCTTTCTTT.

The chain couples TRBV28 to TRBJ1-5, with D possibly matching TRBD1 (5 bases). Germline CDR1 reads MDHEN; CDR2 reads SYDVKM. V lost 7 bases to trimming and J lost 6 bases, with 22 bases between them. This CDR3 contains 16 residues. The CDR3 protein is CASKGTWGVVAQPQHF. CDR3 nucleotide sequence: TGTGCCAGCAAAGGGACCTGGGGGGTTGTGGCTCAGCCCCAGCATTTT.

This clone has only a few counts. The chain recombines TRBV28 with TRBJ2-7; TRBD2 might be the D (6 bases). The CDR3 spans 13 residues. Looked up from germline, CDR1 is MDHEN and CDR2 is SYDVKM. Trimming stripped 2 bases from V and 4 bases from J, with 9 bases between. The CDR3 protein is CASSLGGTYEQYF. The CDR3 nucleotides are TGTGCCAGCAGTTTAGGCGGGACTTACGAGCAGTACTTC.

The chain is built from TRBV7-2 and TRBJ1-3; D is undetermined. Germline V gene lookup returns CDR1 SGHTA and CDR2 FQGNSA. This CDR3 comprises 15 residues. The germline V and J ends were trimmed by 1 base and 0 bases, with 7 bases remaining between them. The CDR3 protein is CASSLGVFSGNTIYF. As DNA, the CDR3 is TGTGCCAGCAGCTTAGGAGTCTTCTCTGGAAACACCATATATTTT.

This clone occurred a few times. This chain links TRBV4-2 with TRBJ1-2, with 7 bases lining up with TRBD1. There are 14 residues in the CDR3. Germline V gene lookup returns CDR1 LGHNA and CDR2 YNFKEQ. Losses at the gene ends were 4 bases for V and 3 bases for J; bases not matched to a gene: 5. CDR3 region: CASSPDRVYYGYTF. CDR3 in DNA: TGTGCCAGCAGCCCCGACAGGGTGTACTATGGCTACACCTTC.

The chain employs TRBV5-4 and TRBJ2-7; 10 bases are shared with TRBD1. The CDR3 runs to 13 residues. J lost 8 bases, V lost 10 bases, and 12 bases had no gene match. Germline V CDR1 and CDR2: SGHNT, YYREEE (reference sequence). The CDR3 spells CAGSLTGGGKQYF. The CDR3 DNA is TGTGCCGGCTCCCTGACAGGGGGCGGGAAGCAGTACTTC.

The chain carries TRBV9 and TRBJ1-2; D unresolved. Germline assignment: CDR1 SGDLS and CDR2 YYNGEE. The CDR3 spans 15 residues. V was clipped by 0 bases and J by 1 base, with 10 bases between them. The CDR3 region is CASSVGLGLNYGYTF. CDR3 sequence (DNA): TGTGCCAGCAGCGTAGGACTAGGACTTAACTATGGCTACACCTTC. The entire variable domain, with the rest obtained from reference TRBV9 and TRBJ1-2, is as follows: DSGVTQTPKHLITATGQRVTLRCSPRSGDLSVYWYQQSLDQGLQFLIQYYNGEERAKGNILERFSAQQFPDLHSELNLSSLELGDSALYFCASSVGLGLNYGYTFGSGTRLTVV.

V is TRBV5-6 and J is TRBJ2-7; 9 nucleotides align to TRBD1. The ends lost 4 bases at V and 6 bases at J; junction bases unmatched: 8. This CDR3 region has 14 residues. The germline V gene has CDR1 SGHDT and CDR2 YYEEEE. For the CDR3, the DNA is TGTGCCAGCAGCCCACCGGGACAGGGCGGCGAGCAGTACTTC. It translates to CASSPPGQGGEQYF.

The sample holds a few counts of this clone. This chain joins TRBV28 and TRBJ1-2, with 7 bases fitting TRBD1. Germline V gives CDR1 MDHEN, CDR2 SYDVKM. With 3 bases clipped from V and 7 bases from J, the junction kept 11 bases outside the gene matches. The CDR3 has 15 residues. DNA of the CDR3: TGTGCCAGCAGTTTTCAGACAGGGAAGCAAGGTGGCTACACCTTC. Its translation: CASSFQTGKQGGYTF.

The genes are TRBV27 and TRBJ1-1; 8 nucleotides agree with TRBD1. CDR1 is MNHEY and CDR2 is SMNVEV in the germline V gene (reference sequence). The trim removed 3 bases at V and 4 bases at J, leaving 7 bases unmatched. This CDR3 spans 15 amino acids. In nucleotides, the CDR3 is TGTGCCAGCAGTTTGGACAGGGTGAGAAGCACTGAAGCTTTCTTT. Translation gives CASSLDRVRSTEAFF.

The chain combines TRBV29-1 with TRBJ2-7; TRBD2 agrees at 7 bases. The CDR3 has 13 residues. Germline CDR1 SQVTM, CDR2 ANQGSEA. V dropped 0 bases and J dropped 9; count of bases not matched to a gene: 8. The DNA of the CDR3 is TGCAGCGTTGAAGATGTGGCGGGAGCGGTGCAGTACTTC. Protein sequence: CSVEDVAGAVQYF.

The chain joins TRBV14 to TRBJ1-6; D unresolved. Germline V lookup: CDR1 SGHDN, CDR2 FVKESK. CDR3 length: 16 amino acids. V was shortened by 4 bases and J by 6 bases, with 16 bases between the two germline ends. CDR3 sequence: CASSPLMAAGNSPLHF. The CDR3 DNA follows: TGTGCCAGCAGCCCACTAATGGCGGCGGGTAATTCACCCCTCCACTTT.